A selection of T cell receptor beta chains follows, all from one sample in a study of T cell clones after liver transplantation. Generated by immunoSEQ multiplex PCR, the TCRdb table keeps only in-frame clones and is missing some. The sample consists of around 75,000 clones, around four fifths of them appearing once. The sequencing used CD4+ T cells from blood, collected roughly 50 months after liver transplant. These receptors were taken from a human patient who received a liver transplant. Some of these T cells may belong to the graft donor. Each CDR3 is given with its conserved first and last residue. A D gene is named only where the DNA matches it firmly. Clone size, where shown, is once, few, many, or a class for clones that have expanded.

J gene,clone size,V gene,D gene,CDR3 protein,CDR3 DNA
TRBJ2-1,few,TRBV5-1,NA,CASILDSGENEQFF,TGCGCCAGCATCCTGGACTCCGGGGAAAATGAGCAGTTCTTC
TRBJ1-1,NA,TRBV30,NA,CAWSSGLGTEAFF,TGTGCCTGGAGTTCCGGGTTGGGCACTGAAGCTTTCTTT
TRBJ1-3,NA,TRBV4-1,NA,CASSVVRESGNTIYF,TGCGCCAGCAGCGTTGTAAGGGAATCTGGAAACACCATATATTTT
TRBJ2-5,NA,TRBV7-2,NA,CASSLMTRWAQYF,TGTGCCAGCAGCCTGATGACTAGATGGGCCCAGTACTTC
TRBJ2-7,NA,TRBV13,NA,CASRELGTSNYEQYF,TGTGCCAGCAGGGAATTAGGCACCTCTAACTACGAGCAGTACTTC
TRBJ2-6,NA,TRBV19,NA,CASSIPTSGANVLTF,TGTGCCAGTAGTATCCCCACCTCTGGGGCCAACGTCCTGACTTTC
TRBJ2-5,NA,TRBV19,NA,CASSISGHAIQETQYF,TGTGCCAGTAGTATCAGCGGGCACGCTATCCAAGAGACCCAGTACTTC
TRBJ2-2,NA,TRBV7-3,NA,CASSLGRGTGELFF,TGTGCCAGCAGCTTAGGTCGGGGCACCGGGGAGCTGTTTTTT
TRBJ2-7,NA,TRBV11-2,NA,CASSSTGVQTGYEQYF,TGTGCCAGCAGCTCGACCGGGGTACAGACGGGGTACGAGCAGTACTTC
TRBJ2-7,NA,TRBV9,TRBD2,CASSIRAGSSYEQYF,TGTGCCAGCAGCATCAGAGCGGGGAGCTCCTACGAGCAGTACTTC
TRBJ1-2,NA,TRBV6-6,NA,CASIQSQGGGYTF,TGTGCCAGCATCCAATCTCAGGGTGGAGGCTACACCTTC
TRBJ1-1,NA,TRBV11-2,TRBD1,CASSLRGDRGSSEAFF,TGTGCCAGCAGCCTCCGGGGGGACAGGGGTTCGTCTGAAGCTTTCTTT
TRBJ2-1,NA,TRBV9,TRBD2,CASSQAGVAYNEQFF,TGTGCCAGCAGCCAAGCGGGAGTGGCCTACAATGAGCAGTTCTTC
TRBJ1-2,few,TRBV5-4,NA,CASSLDREANYGYTF,TGTGCCAGCAGCTTGGACAGGGAAGCTAACTATGGCTACACCTTC
TRBJ2-5,NA,TRBV7-2,NA,CASSFHPGVGETQYF,TGTGCCAGCAGCTTCCACCCGGGGGTCGGGGAGACCCAGTACTTC
TRBJ2-2,once,TRBV29-1,NA,CSGGLPNTGELFF,TGCAGCGGGGGGCTACCGAACACCGGGGAGCTGTTTTTT
TRBJ2-1,NA,TRBV10-1,NA,CAGYNEQFF,TGCGCCGGCTACAATGAGCAGTTCTTC
TRBJ1-5,NA,TRBV5-1,TRBD1,CASSLVTGRGQPQHF,TGCGCCAGCAGCTTGGTGACAGGGAGAGGTCAGCCCCAGCATTTT
TRBJ1-3,NA,TRBV7-2,TRBD1,CASSFHRTGGADTIYF,TGTGCCAGCAGCTTCCATCGGACAGGGGGCGCGGACACCATATATTTT
TRBJ2-1,NA,TRBV5-1,NA,CASSSARHEQFF,TGCGCCAGCAGTTCCGCCCGGCATGAGCAGTTCTTC
TRBJ2-7,NA,TRBV18,NA,CASSPPFLGPREQYF,TGTGCCAGCTCACCACCGTTCTTAGGACCCCGCGAGCAGTACTTC
TRBJ1-4,NA,TRBV19,NA,CASSRGQHGKLFF,TGTGCCAGTAGCCGGGGCCAACACGGAAAACTGTTTTTT
TRBJ2-7,NA,TRBV2,TRBD2,CASSISGGLFYEQYF,TGTGCCAGCAGTATTAGCGGGGGTCTATTCTACGAGCAGTACTTC
TRBJ2-1,NA,TRBV9,NA,CASTGGPYNEQFF,TGTGCCAGCACCGGTGGACCCTACAATGAGCAGTTCTTC
TRBJ2-1,NA,TRBV5-1,NA,CASSVIQRDEQFF,TGCGCCAGCAGCGTAATTCAGCGGGATGAGCAGTTCTTC
TRBJ2-5,once,TRBV7-7,NA,CASSLDGTDQETQYF,TGTGCCAGCAGCTTAGATGGAACAGACCAAGAGACCCAGTACTTC
TRBJ1-2,NA,TRBV4-2,NA,CASSQVTEANYGYTF,TGTGCCAGCAGCCAAGTCACGGAAGCTAACTATGGCTACACCTTC
TRBJ2-3,NA,TRBV7-9,NA,CASSGERGGSTDTQYF,TGTGCCAGCAGCGGAGAGAGAGGGGGGAGTACAGATACGCAGTATTTT
TRBJ1-1,NA,TRBV5-6,NA,CASSRGHAGIGAFF,TGTGCCAGCAGCCGAGGTCATGCCGGGATTGGAGCTTTCTTT
TRBJ2-4,NA,TRBV5-6,NA,CASSLVRVQGIQYF,TGTGCCAGCAGCTTGGTTAGAGTTCAGGGCATTCAGTACTTC
TRBJ1-2,NA,TRBV2,NA,CASSDQGAGYGYTF,TGTGCCAGCAGTGACCAGGGCGCAGGGTATGGCTACACCTTC
TRBJ2-7,NA,TRBV5-1,NA,CASRRDRTYEQYF,TGCGCCAGCAGGCGGGACAGAACCTACGAGCAGTACTTC
TRBJ2-1,NA,TRBV14,NA,CASSQPGGSYNEQFF,TGTGCCAGCAGCCAACCCGGCGGCTCCTACAATGAGCAGTTCTTC
TRBJ1-2,NA,TRBV5-1,NA,CASSSAGTVGYTF,TGCGCCAGCAGCTCAGCCGGGACCGTTGGCTACACCTTC
TRBJ2-3,NA,TRBV5-6,TRBD2,CASSFETGLEGFTDTQYF,TGTGCCAGCAGCTTCGAAACTGGACTAGAAGGCTTCACAGATACGCAGTATTTT
TRBJ2-3,NA,TRBV19,TRBD2,CASSMRGLAGADTQYF,TGTGCCAGTAGTATGCGGGGACTAGCGGGAGCAGATACGCAGTATTTT
TRBJ1-2,NA,TRBV5-1,NA,CASSLDRRVSEGYGYTF,TGCGCCAGCAGCTTGGACAGACGGGTTTCAGAGGGCTATGGCTACACCTTC
TRBJ1-3,NA,TRBV6-6,NA,CASSLAGNTIYF,TGTGCCAGCAGTCTAGCCGGAAACACCATATATTTT
TRBJ1-2,NA,TRBV7-2,TRBD1,CASTHGQGLYGYTF,TGTGCCAGCACCCACGGACAGGGCCTCTATGGCTACACCTTC
TRBJ1-1,NA,TRBV10-3,NA,CAAGRGPGTEAFF,TGTGCCGCGGGGCGGGGCCCAGGAACTGAAGCTTTCTTT
TRBJ1-2,NA,TRBV14,TRBD1,CASSQLGTDNYGYTF,TGTGCCAGCAGCCAACTTGGGACAGATAACTATGGCTACACCTTC
TRBJ2-6,NA,TRBV11-2,NA,CASKDSGANVLTF,TGTGCCAGCAAGGACTCTGGGGCCAACGTCCTGACTTTC
TRBJ1-2,NA,TRBV2,NA,CASSEDQDSASYGYTF,TGTGCCAGCAGTGAGGACCAAGACAGTGCCTCCTATGGCTACACCTTC
TRBJ1-2,once,TRBV28,NA,CASREVVGGDYGYTF,TGTGCCAGCAGAGAGGTGGTAGGGGGGGACTATGGCTACACCTTC
TRBJ2-6,NA,TRBV28,NA,CASSSRVSGANVLTF,TGTGCCAGCAGTTCAAGGGTTTCTGGGGCCAACGTCCTGACTTTC
TRBJ1-6,NA,TRBV7-2,NA,CASSSQSSYNSPLHF,TGTGCCAGCAGCTCCCAGAGCTCCTATAATTCACCCCTCCACTTT
TRBJ1-5,NA,TRBV6-5,NA,CASKPSRQANQPQHF,TGTGCCAGCAAACCGAGCAGGCAGGCAAATCAGCCCCAGCATTTT
TRBJ2-4,NA,TRBV28,NA,CASSPVGTGAKNIQYF,TGTGCCAGCAGTCCCGTTGGCACAGGGGCCAAAAACATTCAGTACTTC
TRBJ2-7,NA,TRBV5-4,TRBD2,CASSLGLAVSSYEQYF,TGTGCCAGCAGCTTGGGACTAGCGGTTAGCTCCTACGAGCAGTACTTC
TRBJ1-2,NA,TRBV19,NA,CASSSPGDFYGYTF,TGTGCCAGTAGTAGCCCAGGGGATTTTTATGGCTACACCTTC
TRBJ2-1,NA,TRBV7-8,NA,CASSFLTSSGEQFF,TGTGCCAGCAGCTTTTTAACTAGTTCAGGGGAGCAGTTCTTC
TRBJ2-7,NA,TRBV5-4,NA,CASSLGSSYEQYF,TGTGCCAGCAGCTTGGGCAGCTCCTACGAGCAGTACTTC
TRBJ1-1,NA,TRBV14,TRBD1,CASSHNRGSDTEAFF,TGTGCCAGCAGCCACAACAGGGGGTCGGACACTGAAGCTTTCTTT
TRBJ1-5,NA,TRBV13,NA,CASSFNLNQPQHF,TGTGCCAGCAGCTTCAATCTCAATCAGCCCCAGCATTTT
TRBJ2-5,NA,TRBV19,NA,CASSMFARGSVNQETQYF,TGTGCCAGTAGTATGTTCGCTAGAGGGAGCGTAAACCAAGAGACCCAGTACTTC
TRBJ2-1,NA,TRBV9,TRBD2,CASSVLAGGPSEQFF,TGTGCCAGCAGCGTACTAGCGGGAGGGCCCAGTGAGCAGTTCTTC
TRBJ2-2,NA,TRBV9,NA,CASSVVGSGELFF,TGTGCCAGCAGCGTAGTAGGGTCCGGGGAGCTGTTTTTT
TRBJ1-1,NA,TRBV11-3,NA,CASSLDRNTEAFF,TGTGCCAGCAGCTTAGACAGGAACACTGAAGCTTTCTTT
TRBJ2-7,NA,TRBV19,NA,CASPSRGGEQYF,TGTGCCAGTCCGTCCAGGGGAGGCGAGCAGTACTTC